These 28 T cell receptor beta chains share one sample of origin, sequenced in a study of sequential checkpoint blockade in melanoma. The treatment: randomized to nivolumab then ipilimumab (arm A) or the reverse (arm B). Sequencing used immunoSEQ multiplex PCR; TCRdb keeps in-frame clones, though not all of them. The sample lists about 1,400 clones, more than 60% occurring once. The sample was CD8+ T cells sorted from blood (inferred from file names), taken from a patient given nivolumab and ipilimumab in sequence. These receptors came from a human patient with melanoma. Some clones in this sample may be carry-over from other donors' samples.

V gene TRBV7-8 combines with J gene TRBJ2-3; TRBD1 agrees at 8 bases. Germline lookup yields CDR1 SGHVS and CDR2 FQNEAQ. Trimming removed 5 bases from V and 1 base from J; junction bases left unmatched: 5. The CDR3 sequence is 15 residues long. DNA for the CDR3: TGTGCCAGCAGCGCCGACAGGGGACGCACAGATACGCAGTATTTT. This gives the protein CASSADRGRTDTQYF.

V is TRBV7-9 and J is TRBJ2-1; TRBD2 aligns across 7 bases. V shed 5 bases, J shed 8 bases, and the junction held 9 bases outside the gene matches. This CDR3 has 14 residues. Germline V gives CDR1 SEHNR, CDR2 FQNEAQ (reference sequence). DNA for the CDR3: TGTGCCAGCAGCCTCATGACTAGCTTTGATGAGCAGTTCTTC. It translates to CASSLMTSFDEQFF. The variable domain in full, completed from reference TRBV7-9 and TRBJ2-1, reads DTGVSQNPRHKITKRGQNVTFRCDPISEHNRLYWYRQTLGQGPEFLTYFQNEAQLEKSRLLSDRFSAERPKGSFSTLEIQRTEQGDSAMYLCASSLMTSFDEQFFGPGTRLTVL.

This chain links TRBV7-2 with TRBJ1-3; the D gene is possibly TRBD1 (5 bases). V was pared by 5 bases and J by 0 bases, with 14 bases between. The CDR3 consists of 16 residues. Germline values: CDR1 SGHTA, CDR2 FQGNSA. In nucleotides, the CDR3 is TGTGCCAGCAGCCCATGGGGGGAGTCCTCTGGAAACACCATATATTTT. Protein sequence: CASSPWGESSGNTIYF.

This chain links TRBV30 with TRBJ1-6; D perhaps matches TRBD1 (5 bases). V shed 0 bases and J shed 8 bases, with 11 bases lying between them. CDR3 length equals 14 residues. In germline, CDR1 is GTSNPN, CDR2 SVGIG (reference sequence). The CDR3 loop is CAWSVEEGYSPLHF. DNA of the CDR3: TGTGCCTGGAGTGTAGAGGAGGGGTATTCACCCCTCCACTTT.

The rearrangement joins TRBV9 to TRBJ2-5; possibly TRBD2 for D (5 bases). Germline loops: CDR1 SGDLS, CDR2 YYNGEE. The germline V and J ends were trimmed by 0 bases and 5 bases, with 14 bases remaining between them. The CDR3 totals 15 residues. CDR3 nucleotide sequence: TGTGCCAGCAGCGTAGGTAGTAGGGAGAGGGAGACCCAGTACTTC. Translating it yields CASSVGSRERETQYF.

The chain uses TRBV5-6 and TRBJ1-2, with 11 bases lining up with TRBD1. Trimming at V came to 3 bases and at J to 4 bases, leaving 5 bases not matched to a gene. The CDR3 is made up of 15 amino acids. Per the germline V gene, CDR1 is SGHDT and CDR2 is YYEEEE. The CDR3 region has the DNA TGTGCCAGCAGCTCTAGGACAGGGGGCTCCTATGGCTACACCTTC. Translating gives CASSSRTGGSYGYTF.

The chain combines TRBV29-1 with TRBJ2-5; 15 positions agree with TRBD2. Gene TRBJ2-7 matches the end of the DNA better, so the J call may be wrong. This CDR3 spans 14 amino acids. Per the germline V gene, CDR1 is SQVTM and CDR2 is ANQGSEA. CDR3 protein: CSVAGLAGGYEQYF. The CDR3 DNA reads TGCAGCGTCGCGGGACTAGCGGGGGGTTACGAGCAGTACTTC.

This clone was observed a handful of times. A much larger clone lies one base from this, so it may be a read error. The V call is TRBV5-1, the J call TRBJ2-7; TRBD1 matches at 9 bases. The CDR3 contains 14 residues. Germline-derived CDR1 and CDR2 are SGHRS and YFSETQ. The CDR3: CAGSPGQGTYEQYF. The CDR3 DNA follows: TGCGCCGGCAGCCCCGGACAGGGGACGTACGAGCAGTACTTC.

The chain combines TRBV7-2 with TRBJ2-3; 9 bases fit TRBD2. The trim removed 5 bases at V and 2 bases at J, leaving 5 bases unmatched. The CDR3 has 15 amino acids. The germline V gene has CDR1 SGHTA and CDR2 FQGNSA. This CDR3 is CASSVGLAITDTQYF. CDR3 DNA sequence: TGTGCCAGCAGCGTGGGACTAGCTATCACAGATACGCAGTATTTT.

V and J are TRBV4-3 and TRBJ2-6, with 7 bases that match TRBD1. Germline V lookup: CDR1 LGHNA, CDR2 YSLEER. The CDR3 has 18 amino acids. V was clipped by 1 base and J by 0 bases; unmatched bases: 6. DNA for the CDR3: TGCGCCAGCAGCCAAGGGACAGGCGACTACTCTGGGGCCAACGTCCTGACTTTC. Its translation: CASSQGTGDYSGANVLTF.

The chain carries TRBV30 and TRBJ2-1; 7 bases fit TRBD2. The ends lost 1 base at V and 9 bases at J; junction bases unmatched: 3. The CDR3 runs to 12 residues. Germline V gene sequence: CDR1 GTSNPN, CDR2 SVGIG (reference sequence). The CDR3 protein is CAWSGGEGEQFF. The CDR3 nucleotides read TGTGCCTGGAGTGGGGGGGAGGGTGAGCAGTTCTTC.

V and J are TRBV6-1 and TRBJ2-5, with D unresolved. The better agreement between TRBJ2-7 and the DNA end casts doubt on the J call. Looked up from germline, CDR1 is MNHNS and CDR2 is SASEGT. The CDR3 is 12 amino acids. In nucleotides, the CDR3 is TGTGCCAGCAGTGGGGCCACCTACGAGCAGTACTTC. Protein sequence: CASSGATYEQYF.

The rearrangement uses TRBV11-3 and TRBJ2-1; D is uncertain. The CDR3 totals 14 residues. Germline V CDR1 and CDR2: SGHNT, YENEEA. The germline V and J ends were trimmed by 5 bases and 8 bases, with 16 bases remaining between them. CDR3 DNA sequence: TGTGCCAGCAGCGAATTAGAAGTATCCGATGAGCAGTTCTTC. Translated, it gives CASSELEVSDEQFF. The complete variable domain, with remaining parts taken from reference TRBV11-3 and TRBJ2-1, reads EAGVVQSPRYKIIEKKQPVAFWCNPISGHNTLYWYLQNLGQGPELLIRYENEEAVDDSQLPKDRFSAERLKGVDSTLKIQPAELGDSAVYLCASSELEVSDEQFFGPGTRLTVL.

The chain combines TRBV25-1 with TRBJ2-2; a possible D gene is TRBD1 (6 bases). Germline V lookup: CDR1 MGHDK, CDR2 SYGVNS. The CDR3 is made up of 16 amino acids. V dropped 5 bases and J dropped 5 bases, with 18 bases sitting between them. The CDR3 here is CASSYSGELETGELFF. CDR3 bases: TGTGCCAGCAGTTATTCAGGGGAGTTGGAGACCGGGGAGCTGTTTTTT. The whole variable domain, remainder taken from reference TRBV25-1 and TRBJ2-2, is EADIYQTPRYLVIGTGKKITLECSQTMGHDKMYWYQQDPGMELHLIHYSYGVNSTEKGDLSSESTVSRIRTEHFPLTLESARPSHTSQYLCASSYSGELETGELFFGEGSRLTVL.

This chain links TRBV6-5 with TRBJ1-1; D might be TRBD1 (5 bases). Deletions cut 2 bases from V and 6 bases from J, with 7 bases between. CDR1 is MNHEY, CDR2 SVGAGI, per germline. The CDR3 spans 12 residues. The CDR3 loop is CASSYGGAEAFF. CDR3 nucleotides: TGTGCCAGCAGTTACGGAGGGGCTGAAGCTTTCTTT.

This clone qualifies as large. V and J are TRBV13 and TRBJ2-1; D not certain. This CDR3 region has 12 residues. CDR1 is PRHDT and CDR2 is FYEKMQ in the germline V gene (reference sequence). Trimming took off 1 base at V and 7 bases at J, with 5 bases between the two ends. This CDR3 reads CASSLERNEQFF. As DNA, the CDR3 is TGTGCCAGCAGCTTAGAGAGGAATGAGCAGTTCTTC.

Turning to this clone: This same CDR3 is encoded by further DNA sequences in the sample. The V and J genes are TRBV5-6 and TRBJ1-1; no definite D call. Per germline, CDR1 SGHDT and CDR2 YYEEEE. The CDR3 extends over 12 amino acids. The V end lost 1 base, the J end lost 4 bases, and 5 bases lay between the germline ends. In DNA form, the CDR3 reads TGTGCCAGCAGCTTGAGAGGCACTGAAGCTTTCTTT. Translating gives CASSLRGTEAFF.

This chain links TRBV30 with TRBJ1-3, with D possibly being TRBD1 (6 bases). V shed 2 bases and J shed 0 bases, with 17 bases lying between them. The CDR3 consists of 17 residues. Per germline, CDR1 GTSNPN and CDR2 SVGIG (reference sequence). In DNA, the CDR3 is TGTGCCTGGAGTAGCTGGCAGGGGCCCGACTCTGGAAACACCATATATTTT. This translates into CAWSSWQGPDSGNTIYF.

The chain recombines TRBV6-6 with TRBJ2-1; TRBD2 matches at 9 bases. The germline V gene has CDR1 MNHNY and CDR2 SVGAGI (reference sequence). J was trimmed by 6 bases and V by 7 bases; bases with no gene match: 4. This CDR3 region has 13 residues. In DNA, the CDR3 is TGTGCCAGCACAAGCGGGGGGCGCAATGAGCAGTTCTTC. Its translation: CASTSGGRNEQFF.

This clone was detected once. This sequence joins TRBV30 and TRBJ2-1; 10 bases map to TRBD1. Germline lookup yields CDR1 GTSNPN and CDR2 SVGIG (reference sequence). With 2 bases clipped from V and 4 bases from J, the junction kept 5 bases outside the gene matches. There are 15 residues in the CDR3. The CDR3 sequence: CAWSSGTGVYNEQFF. The CDR3 DNA reads TGTGCCTGGAGTTCCGGGACAGGGGTTTACAATGAGCAGTTCTTC.

The rearrangement uses TRBV2 and TRBJ2-7, with D possibly TRBD2 on 6 matching bases. Trimming took off 4 bases at V and 2 bases at J, with 6 bases between the two ends. Germline loops: CDR1 SNHLY, CDR2 FYNNEI. CDR3 length: 12 amino acids. The CDR3 nucleotides are TGTGCCAGCAGTGCGGGGGCCTACGAGCAGTACTTC. Translated, it gives CASSAGAYEQYF.

The chain has TRBV7-9 and TRBJ1-1, with a weak D call TRBD1 (6 bases). Germline CDR1 and CDR2: SEHNR and FQNEAQ (reference sequence). This CDR3 comprises 19 residues. Deletions cut 1 base from V and 2 bases from J, with 23 bases between. The DNA for the CDR3 is TGTGCCAGCAGCTTAGGCTTTATGGGCGGACAGCGGTCCAACACTGAAGCTTTCTTT. Protein sequence: CASSLGFMGGQRSNTEAFF.

The gene calls are TRBV4-3 and TRBJ1-2; 8 positions match TRBD1. V shed 4 bases, J shed 8 bases, and the junction held 9 bases outside the gene matches. The CDR3 totals 14 residues. Germline V lookup: CDR1 LGHNA, CDR2 YSLEER. This CDR3 is CASSPGQGARGYTF. The CDR3 DNA reads TGCGCCAGCAGCCCAGGGCAGGGGGCAAGAGGCTACACCTTC.

V usage is TRBV30 and J usage is TRBJ2-7; TRBD1 agrees at 7 bases. V shed 5 bases and J 2 bases; nucleotides not matched to a gene: 6. This CDR3 is 13 amino acids long. Germline lookup yields CDR1 GTSNPN and CDR2 SVGIG (reference sequence). CDR3 protein: CAWATGPTYEQYF. For the CDR3, the DNA is TGTGCCTGGGCGACAGGGCCCACCTACGAGCAGTACTTC.

This clone occurred a few times. The chain has TRBV7-9 and TRBJ2-7; D not resolved. The CDR3 runs 13 residues. V dropped 4 bases and J dropped 7 bases, with 14 bases sitting between them. From germline, CDR1 is SEHNR and CDR2 FQNEAQ (reference sequence). DNA of the CDR3: TGTGCCAGCAGCTCGCCCGAGGTCTGGGAGCAGTACTTC. Its protein product is CASSSPEVWEQYF.

The gene calls are TRBV7-9 and TRBJ2-2; 9 bases agree with TRBD1. Germline loops: CDR1 SEHNR, CDR2 FQNEAQ (reference sequence). The CDR3 spans 15 residues. The V segment lost 8 bases and the J segment 4 bases; nucleotides outside the gene matches: 8. This CDR3 is CASRTGTGITGELFF. The CDR3 nucleotides are TGTGCCAGCCGTACCGGGACAGGGATCACCGGGGAGCTGTTTTTT.

This chain uses TRBV9 with TRBJ2-5; TRBD2 might be the D (7 bases). The CDR3 sequence is 15 residues long. Germline V gene lookup returns CDR1 SGDLS and CDR2 YYNGEE. V lost 3 bases to trimming and J lost 3 bases, with 15 bases between them. CDR3 coding DNA: TGTGCCAGCAGCGAGGGGGGGAGCCTAAAAGAGACCCAGTACTTC. Translation gives CASSEGGSLKETQYF.

This rearrangement joins TRBV4-1 to TRBJ2-3; D perhaps matches TRBD2 (5 bases). The CDR3 runs to 17 residues. Germline values: CDR1 MGHRA, CDR2 YSYEKL. Trimming shortened V by 1 base and J by 0 bases, and 14 bases separated the two germline ends. The CDR3 protein is CASSQGELSTSTDTQYF. The DNA of the CDR3 is TGCGCCAGCAGCCAAGGGGAGCTTTCGACTAGCACAGATACGCAGTATTTT.